This entry lists 28 T cell receptor beta chains sequenced from one sample in a study of human T cells and chemical hapten exposure. In TCRdb, the RACE reads were re-called with MiXCR into one record per CDR3 protein. Here the sample spans some 170,000 distinct CDR3 sequences, 25% to 35% being singletons. This sample's time point: patch test 3, about 24 weeks after DPC sensitization. Treatment reported: therapeutic diphenylcyclopropenone sensitization with weekly scalp DPC. The sample was whole blood, taken in connection with sensitization to the hapten diphenylcyclopropenone (DPC). These receptors all come from a woman in her late teens or twenties with alopecia areata. Some clones in this sample may be carry-over from other donors' samples.

This clonotype was seen ten or more times. The rearrangement joins TRBV6-2 or TRBV6-3 to TRBJ1-1; 7 nucleotides agree with TRBD1. V dropped 0 bases and J dropped 3; count of bases not matched to a gene: 10. This CDR3 spans 17 amino acids. The germline CDR1 and CDR2 sequences are MNHEY and SVGEGT. The CDR3 reads CASSYSRQGTRDTEAFF. In DNA, the CDR3 is TGTGCCAGCAGTTACTCGAGACAGGGCACAAGGGACACTGAAGCTTTCTTT.

V usage is TRBV29-1 and J usage is TRBJ2-7; 10 positions match TRBD1. Germline V gene lookup returns CDR1 SQVTM and CDR2 ANQGSEA. The CDR3 consists of 13 residues. The V gene end was trimmed by 7 bases and the J gene end by 7 bases; junction bases not matched to a gene: 10. This chain's CDR3 is CSGAGTGVGEQYF. Here the CDR3 DNA reads TGCAGCGGCGCCGGGACAGGGGTCGGAGAGCAGTACTTC.

This clonotype was seen only a few times. The chain recombines TRBV7-2 with TRBJ1-5; the D gene is possibly TRBD1 (6 bases). Trimming stripped 3 bases from V and 0 bases from J, with 9 bases between. The germline V gene encodes CDR1 SGHTA and CDR2 FQGNSA. The CDR3 loop spans 15 amino acids. CDR3 sequence: CASSFGGYSNQPQHF. DNA for the CDR3: TGTGCCAGCAGCTTCGGGGGCTATAGCAATCAGCCCCAGCATTTT.

The genes are TRBV28 and TRBJ1-2; D possibly corresponds to TRBD1 (5 bases). V was pared by 2 bases and J by 6 bases, with 10 bases between. The CDR3 spans 13 residues. Germline CDR1 MDHEN, CDR2 SYDVKM. CDR3 protein: CASSLGRVDGYTF. The CDR3, as DNA: TGTGCCAGCAGTTTAGGCAGGGTCGATGGCTACACCTTC.

The J gene is TRBJ2-7, the V gene TRBV7-9, with TRBD1 as a possible D gene (8 bases). Trimming shortened V by 5 bases and J by 2 bases, and 13 bases separated the two germline ends. The CDR3 consists of 14 residues. Germline values: CDR1 SEHNR, CDR2 FQNEAQ (reference sequence). The chain's CDR3 is CASSRTGGAYEQYF. The CDR3 DNA sequence: TGTGCCAGCAGCAGAACAGGGGGGGCCTACGAGCAGTACTTC.

The V and J genes are TRBV20-1 and TRBJ2-7; D possibly corresponds to TRBD2 (6 bases). The CDR3 extends over 13 amino acids. V lost 3 bases, J lost 4 bases, and 13 bases lay in between. Germline lookup yields CDR1 DFQATT and CDR2 SNEGSKA (reference sequence). DNA for the CDR3: TGCAGTGCTAGTTGGGACTCGATATACGAGCAGTACTTC. Translated: CSASWDSIYEQYF.

The gene calls are TRBV9 and TRBJ2-7; TRBD2 agrees at 7 bases. J lost 5 bases, V lost 4 bases, and 15 bases had no gene match. The CDR3 contains 16 residues. CDR1 and CDR2 from the germline V gene are SGDLS and YYNGEE. Here the CDR3 DNA reads TGTGCCAGCAGCCCCCCGGGGGTTGCGGGAGCGAACGAGCAGTACTTC. Translating gives CASSPPGVAGANEQYF. The full variable domain, in which reference TRBV9 and TRBJ2-7 provide the parts outside the CDR3, is DSGVTQTPKHLITATGQRVTLRCSPRSGDLSVYWYQQSLDQGLQFLIQYYNGEERAKGNILERFSAQQFPDLHSELNLSSLELGDSALYFCASSPPGVAGANEQYFGPGTRLTVT.

The sample holds a few counts of this clonotype. The J gene is TRBJ2-4, the V gene TRBV29-1; no definite D call. The V end was cut by 4 bases, the J end by 9 bases, with 19 bases between. CDR1 is SQVTM, CDR2 ANQGSEA, per germline. The CDR3 runs to 14 residues. CDR3 in amino acids: CSVGAVVGPPIQYF. DNA of the CDR3: TGCAGCGTTGGGGCGGTGGTAGGGCCCCCCATTCAGTACTTC. The complete variable domain, with remaining parts taken from reference TRBV29-1 and TRBJ2-4, reads SAVISQKPSRDICQRGTSLTIQCQVDSQVTMMFWYRQQPGQSLTLIATANQGSEATYESGFVIDKFPISRPNLTFSTLTVSNMSPEDSSIYLCSVGAVVGPPIQYFGAGTRLSVL.

This clonotype was counted only a few times. The CDR3 loop is CASRQTLGGSTQYF. The CDR3 nucleotides are TGCGCCAGCAGACAGACGCTCGGAGGGTCGACCCAGTACTTC. The chain links TRBV4-3 to TRBJ2-5, with D possibly being TRBD2 (6 bases). The V end was cut by 6 bases, the J end by 7 bases, with 18 bases between. The CDR3 sequence is 14 residues long. Germline CDR1 and CDR2: LGHNA and YSLEER.

The rearrangement links TRBV5-1 to TRBJ2-5; D is unclear. In germline, CDR1 is SGHRS, CDR2 YFSETQ. There are 11 residues in the CDR3. The V gene lost 7 bases and the J gene lost 3 bases, with 7 bases spanning the gap. The CDR3 region has the DNA TGCGCCAGCGCCAGAGAAGAGACCCAGTACTTC. It yields the protein CASAREETQYF.

V and J are TRBV6-5 and TRBJ1-4, with TRBD1 as a possible D gene (6 bases). Germline CDR1 is MNHEY and CDR2 is SVGAGI. This CDR3 has 15 residues. The V end was cut by 4 bases, the J end by 7 bases, with 16 bases between. The CDR3 reads CASSSYRESGEKLFF. CDR3 coding DNA: TGTGCCAGCAGTTCATACAGGGAGTCGGGTGAAAAACTGTTTTTT.

The chain carries TRBV6-2 or TRBV6-3 and TRBJ2-2; D is uncertain. Germline V gene data show CDR1 as MNHEY and CDR2 as SVGEGT. V was cut by 6 bases and J by 4 bases, with 12 bases left in between. This CDR3 has 14 residues. This CDR3 is CASRGPVVTGELFF. The CDR3 DNA follows: TGTGCCAGCAGAGGTCCGGTTGTCACCGGGGAGCTGTTTTTT.

The chain has TRBV7-2 and TRBJ2-7; 9 bases fit TRBD2. In germline, CDR1 is SGHTA, CDR2 FQGNSA. The CDR3 length is 15 residues. Germline trimming cut 5 bases from V and 0 bases from J; bases unmatched to any gene: 5. CDR3 protein: CASSRRTSDSYEQYF. The CDR3 DNA sequence: TGTGCCAGCAGCCGAAGGACTAGCGACTCCTACGAGCAGTACTTC.

The chain is built from TRBV30 and TRBJ2-5; D is tentatively TRBD1 or TRBD2 (6 bases each). Between the trimmed V and J ends, which lost 5 bases and 6 bases, there was a span of 28 bases. Germline values: CDR1 GTSNPN, CDR2 SVGIG (reference sequence). The CDR3 length is 17 residues. CDR3 residues: CAWLNWGQRGGTQTQYF. The CDR3 coding sequence is TGTGCCTGGCTTAACTGGGGGCAGCGAGGGGGGACTCAGACCCAGTACTTC.

Notes on this clonotype: A clone one base away is much larger, so this may be a read error. The chain couples TRBV20-1 to TRBJ1-2, with a possible D match to TRBD1 (5 bases). CDR3 length equals 14 residues. V was trimmed by 4 bases and J by 4 bases, leaving 16 bases between them. Germline CDR1 is DFQATT and CDR2 is SNEGSKA (reference sequence). CDR3 DNA: TGCAGTGCTACCAGGCCCGGGACCCTCTATGGCTACACCTTC. It yields the protein CSATRPGTLYGYTF.

This clonotype occurred a few times. The chain is built from TRBV7-3 and TRBJ2-1, with no clear D. From germline, CDR1 is SGHTA and CDR2 FQGTGA. V lost 4 bases and J 7 bases, leaving 11 bases between the germline ends. This CDR3 spans 13 amino acids. CDR3 in amino acids: CASSSANGNEQFF. CDR3 in DNA: TGTGCCAGCAGCTCCGCTAACGGGAATGAGCAGTTCTTC.

This clonotype was counted between two and nine times. The chain carries TRBV7-2 and TRBJ1-1; a possible D gene is TRBD1 (6 bases). Trimming removed 6 bases from V and 3 bases from J, with 14 bases in between. CDR1 and CDR2 from the germline V gene are SGHTA and FQGNSA. The CDR3 extends over 14 amino acids. The CDR3 bases are TGTGCCAGCAGGATAGCGGGGGCGTACACTGAAGCTTTCTTT. Translation: CASRIAGAYTEAFF.

The sample holds a few counts of this clonotype. The chain links TRBV20-1 to TRBJ1-1; D might be TRBD1 (5 bases). Trimming took 5 bases from V and 2 from J, leaving 9 bases between them. Germline values: CDR1 DFQATT, CDR2 SNEGSKA (reference sequence). This CDR3 comprises 12 residues. CDR3 sequence reads: CSAWQGNTEAFF. The CDR3 DNA sequence: TGCAGTGCTTGGCAGGGCAACACTGAAGCTTTCTTT.

The chain uses TRBV18 and TRBJ1-1; TRBD1 matches at 7 bases. This CDR3 is 12 amino acids long. With V trimmed by 4 bases and J by 5 bases, 1 base remained unmatched. The germline gives CDR1 KGHSH, CDR2 LQKENI. The CDR3: CASSLTGTEAFF. Here the CDR3 DNA reads TGTGCCAGCTCACTGACAGGGACTGAAGCTTTCTTT.

The chain links TRBV11-2 to TRBJ1-1; D is uncertain. The CDR3 sequence is 13 residues long. Trimming took off 3 bases at V and 4 bases at J, with 9 bases between the two ends. Germline V gives CDR1 SGHAT, CDR2 FQNNGV. The DNA of the CDR3 is TGTGCCAGCAGCTTGAGGGCGGGCACTGAAGCTTTCTTT. Protein product: CASSLRAGTEAFF.

This clonotype was seen repeatedly, ten times or more. This rearrangement joins TRBV20-1 to TRBJ2-1; TRBD2 agrees at 11 bases. V lost 1 base to trimming and J lost 8 bases; unmatched junction nucleotides: 10. The CDR3 has 16 residues. CDR1 DFQATT and CDR2 SNEGSKA come from the germline V gene (reference sequence). The CDR3 is CSARVVAGGPVDEQFF. The CDR3, as DNA: TGCAGTGCTAGAGTTGTAGCGGGAGGGCCAGTCGATGAGCAGTTCTTC.

This chain connects TRBV24-1 to TRBJ2-4, with D uncertain. Trimming removed 4 bases at V and 15 bases at J, with 9 bases between. CDR1 and CDR2 (germline): KGHDR, SFDVKD. The CDR3 length is 10 residues. The CDR3 loop reads CATSDPTGYF. As DNA, the CDR3 is TGTGCCACCAGTGACCCCACGGGGTACTTC.

V gene TRBV5-1 combines with J gene TRBJ2-1; D might be TRBD2 (5 bases). Germline CDR1 and CDR2: SGHRS and YFSETQ. Trimming took off 4 bases at V and 0 bases at J, with 11 bases between the two ends. CDR3 length equals 15 residues. The DNA of the CDR3 is TGCGCCAGCAGCGTCGGGGAAGGCTCCTACAATGAGCAGTTCTTC. It encodes CASSVGEGSYNEQFF.

This clonotype has more than one count but fewer than ten. This rearrangement joins TRBV25-1 to TRBJ2-7; the D is unclear. Germline V gene lookup returns CDR1 MGHDK and CDR2 SYGVNS. The CDR3 has 12 amino acids. The V gene lost 5 bases and the J gene lost 3 bases, with 8 bases spanning the gap. CDR3 bases: TGTGCCAGCAGTCGTCTTAACTACGAGCAGTACTTC. Amino acids: CASSRLNYEQYF.

This clonotype has a handful of counts. The rearrangement uses TRBV10-2 and TRBJ1-3; tentative D call: TRBD1 (5 bases). The germline V gene encodes CDR1 WSHSY and CDR2 SAAADI. The length of the CDR3 is 14 residues. V lost 5 bases and J 4 bases, leaving 12 bases between the germline ends. CDR3 DNA sequence: TGCGCCAGCAGTTTACAGGAGGAAGGAAACACCATATATTTT. Translation gives CASSLQEEGNTIYF.

This clonotype appeared many times. This chain uses TRBV10-3 with TRBJ1-5, with 7 bases matching TRBD1. Trimming removed 10 bases from V and 4 bases from J; junction bases left unmatched: 4. The germline V gene encodes CDR1 ENHRY and CDR2 SYGVKD. This CDR3 has 12 residues. The CDR3 sequence is CASGQVNQPQHF. The CDR3 nucleotides read TGTGCCAGTGGACAGGTAAATCAGCCCCAGCATTTT.

This clonotype was counted a few times. The rearrangement joins TRBV6-6 to TRBJ1-2; D is unresolved. The germline V and J ends were trimmed by 0 bases and 5 bases, with 13 bases remaining between them. CDR3 length equals 15 residues. Germline V gene sequence: CDR1 MNHNY, CDR2 SVGAGI (reference sequence). The CDR3 is CASSYSTPVSYGYTF. The CDR3, as DNA: TGTGCCAGCAGTTACTCGACCCCTGTGAGTTATGGCTACACCTTC.

In this sample, this clonotype turned up a few times. The genes are TRBV7-2 and TRBJ2-3, with D tentatively TRBD2 (6 bases). V was cut by 1 base and J by 6 bases, with 11 bases left in between. Germline CDR1 SGHTA, CDR2 FQGNSA. The CDR3 extends over 14 amino acids. CDR3 sequence: CASSLELARDTQYF. The DNA of the CDR3 is TGTGCCAGCAGCTTAGAACTAGCTAGGGATACGCAGTATTTT. Full variable domain (missing parts from reference TRBV7-2 and TRBJ2-3): GAGVSQSPSNKVTEKGKDVELRCDPISGHTALYWYRQSLGQGLEFLIYFQGNSAPDKSGLPSDRFSAERTGGSVSTLTIQRTQQEDSAVYLCASSLELARDTQYFGPGTRLTVL.